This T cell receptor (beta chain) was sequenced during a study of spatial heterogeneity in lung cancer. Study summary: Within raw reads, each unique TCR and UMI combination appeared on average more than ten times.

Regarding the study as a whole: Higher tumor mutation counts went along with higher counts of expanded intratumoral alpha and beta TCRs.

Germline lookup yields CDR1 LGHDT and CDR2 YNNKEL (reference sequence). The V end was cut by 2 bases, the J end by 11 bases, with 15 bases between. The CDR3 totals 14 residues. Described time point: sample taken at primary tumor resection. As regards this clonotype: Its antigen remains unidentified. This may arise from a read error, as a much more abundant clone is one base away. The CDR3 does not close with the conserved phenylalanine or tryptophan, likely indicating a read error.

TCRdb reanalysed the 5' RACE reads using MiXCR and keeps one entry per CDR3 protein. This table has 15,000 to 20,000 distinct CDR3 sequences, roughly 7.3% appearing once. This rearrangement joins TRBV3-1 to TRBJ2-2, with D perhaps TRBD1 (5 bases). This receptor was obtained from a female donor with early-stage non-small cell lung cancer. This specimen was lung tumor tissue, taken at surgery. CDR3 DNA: TGTGCCAGCAGCCAAAGTCCTGGGGCAGGCGAGCTGTTTCTT. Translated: CASSQSPGAGELFL.